The 22 T cell receptor beta chains below were found in one sample sequenced in a study of regulatory T cells in long-lasting Graves disease. Construction of the TCR beta libraries employed iRepertoire HTBI primers in conjunction with Arm-PCR of CDR3 regions. One entry per CDR3 protein results from TCRdb running MiXCR on the multiplex PCR reads. This sample has approximately 690,000 distinct CDR3 sequences, with 30% found just once. The time point here: persistent/refractory GD, antithyroid drugs over 5 years with positive TRAb. PBMC-derived RNA was used for the TCR library. Source: peripheral blood mononuclear cells (PBMCs), taken when the disease was refractory, from a patient treated with antithyroid drugs. The receptors stem from a female donor with Graves disease.

This clonotype was seen a few times. The chain combines TRBV6-1 with TRBJ2-7; D gene unclear. This CDR3 has 14 residues. Trimming pared 3 bases from V and 1 base from J, leaving 10 bases between. Germline-derived CDR1 and CDR2 are MNHNS and SASEGT. CDR3 region: CASSDVLWSYEQYF. The CDR3 bases are TGTGCCAGCAGTGACGTCTTATGGTCCTACGAGCAGTACTTC.

The chain recombines TRBV3-1 with TRBJ2-3; TRBD2 matches at 10 bases. CDR1 LGHDT and CDR2 YNNKEL come from the germline V gene (reference sequence). This CDR3 contains 17 residues. V dropped 3 bases and J dropped 0; count of bases not matched to a gene: 6. The CDR3 coding sequence is TGTGCCAGCAGCCAGGTGACTAGCGGGTTAAGCACAGATACGCAGTATTTT. Amino acid sequence: CASSQVTSGLSTDTQYF.

The CDR3 loop is CASSQSVGDRSSYEQYF. Written as DNA, the CDR3 is TGTGCCAGCAGCCAATCCGTCGGGGACCGAAGCTCCTACGAGCAGTACTTC. This chain links TRBV3-1 with TRBJ2-7, with D perhaps assigned TRBD1 or TRBD2 (5 bases each). The CDR3 covers 17 residues. Between the trimmed V and J ends, which lost 2 bases and 0 bases, there was a span of 17 bases. The V gene's germline CDR1 is LGHDT and CDR2 YNNKEL (reference sequence).

As concerns this clonotype: The germline gene is not matched at one end of the junction; a read error may be the cause. The chain uses TRBV30 and TRBJ1-5, with D perhaps matching TRBD1 (6 bases). From germline, CDR1 is GTSNPN and CDR2 SVGIG (reference sequence). The CDR3 consists of 17 residues. The CDR3 reads CAWSPPWGGEGNQPQRF. CDR3 coding DNA: TGTGCCTGGAGCCCACCCTGGGGGGGCGAGGGGAATCAGCCCCAGCGTTTT.

This clonotype has ten or more counts. The genes are TRBV28 and TRBJ1-2, with TRBD1 as a possible D gene (6 bases). V was pared by 7 bases and J by 6 bases, with 15 bases between. The V gene's germline CDR1 is MDHEN and CDR2 SYDVKM. This CDR3 has 13 amino acids. CDR3 DNA: TGTGCCAGCACCCAGGGAGGGACAAATGGCTACACCTTC. Its protein product is CASTQGGTNGYTF.

V and J are TRBV29-1 and TRBJ2-5; the D gene could be TRBD1 or TRBD2 (5 bases each). The germline V gene encodes CDR1 SQVTM and CDR2 ANQGSEA. The CDR3 is made up of 17 amino acids. The V and J ends lost 0 bases and 3 bases respectively, with 20 bases between them. The CDR3 loop reads CSVEDQGAVMVEETQYF. The CDR3 region has the DNA TGCAGCGTTGAAGATCAGGGAGCCGTGATGGTTGAAGAGACCCAGTACTTC.

With respect to this clonotype: No conserved phenylalanine or tryptophan ends this CDR3, so it is likely a read error. The chain joins TRBV6-1 to TRBJ2-5; no clear D. CDR1 is MNHNS and CDR2 is SASEGT in the germline V gene. Trimming shortened V by 2 bases and J by 7 bases, and 14 bases separated the two germline ends. This CDR3 is built from 14 residues. The CDR3 nucleotides are TGTGCCAGCAGTGAACTTAGGACCCTTTGGACCCAGTACCTC. It is translated as CASSELRTLWTQYL.

In its sample, this clonotype was seen many times. J is TRBJ1-1 and V is TRBV11-2, with D unresolved. Germline V gene sequence: CDR1 SGHAT, CDR2 FQNNGV. The CDR3 runs 13 residues. The V and J ends lost 2 bases and 0 bases respectively, with 4 bases between them. The CDR3 sequence is CASSLIVNTEAFF. The CDR3 coding sequence is TGTGCCAGCAGCTTAATAGTGAACACTGAAGCTTTCTTT.

V is TRBV20-1 and J is TRBJ1-5; the match to TRBD1 covers 7 bases. With V trimmed by 3 bases and J by 5 bases, 16 bases remained unmatched. CDR1 and CDR2 (germline): DFQATT, SNEGSKA (reference sequence). The CDR3 sequence is 17 residues long. The CDR3, as DNA: TGCAGTGCTAGGGGGACCCGACAGGGCGCCCTTCATCAGCCCCAGCATTTT. It translates to CSARGTRQGALHQPQHF.

The chain joins TRBV4-1 to TRBJ2-2, with 9 nucleotides matching TRBD2. Germline V gives CDR1 MGHRA, CDR2 YSYEKL. CDR3 size: 16 residues. V lost 4 bases, J lost 6 bases, and 9 bases stayed unmatched. For the CDR3, the DNA is TGCGCCAGCAGCCGGGTTAGCGGGAGTCCAGCCGGGGAGCTGTTTTTT. Protein: CASSRVSGSPAGELFF.

The genes are TRBV3-1 and TRBJ2-1; D is uncertain. The ends were cut back, 1 base at V and 6 bases at J, with 13 bases in the middle. Germline V CDR1 and CDR2: LGHDT, YNNKEL (reference sequence). The CDR3 runs 15 residues. CDR3 nucleotide sequence: TGTGCCAGCAGCCAAGTGGGTAGCTTCTCCAATGAGCAGTTCTTC. The encoded protein is CASSQVGSFSNEQFF.

This clonotype was seen more than once but under ten times. The chain couples TRBV19 to TRBJ1-2; D ambiguous. The germline CDR1 and CDR2 sequences are LNHDA and SQIVND (reference sequence). The V end was cut by 7 bases, the J end by 3 bases, with 15 bases between. The CDR3 spans 14 residues. CDR3 in amino acids: CASNVRPVDYGYTF. The CDR3 coding sequence is TGTGCCAGTAATGTTCGCCCAGTAGACTATGGCTACACCTTC.

V usage is TRBV5-1 and J usage is TRBJ2-7; 12 bases fit TRBD1. The CDR3 runs to 14 residues. The germline gives CDR1 SGHRS, CDR2 YFSETQ. With V trimmed by 3 bases and J by 7 bases, 5 bases remained unmatched. CDR3 coding DNA: TGCGCCAGCAGCTCCGGGACAGGGGGCGAGGAGCAGTACTTC. Translation gives CASSSGTGGEEQYF. The whole variable domain, remainder taken from reference TRBV5-1 and TRBJ2-7, is KAGVTQTPRYLIKTRGQQVTLSCSPISGHRSVSWYQQTPGQGLQFLFEYFSETQRNKGNFPGRFSGRQFSNSRSEMNVSTLELGDSALYLCASSSGTGGEEQYFGPGTRLTVT.

This clonotype is a singleton in its sample. The rearrangement uses TRBV28 and TRBJ2-7; no clear D. Trimming stripped 6 bases from V and 3 bases from J, with 12 bases between. Germline CDR1 and CDR2: MDHEN and SYDVKM. The CDR3 loop spans 13 amino acids. Written as DNA, the CDR3 is TGTGCCAGCAGCCCCCTGACCCGCTACGAGCAGTACTTC. This translates into CASSPLTRYEQYF.

This clonotype occurred a few times. The rearrangement links TRBV2 to TRBJ2-7; 10 nucleotides agree with TRBD2. Germline CDR1 SNHLY, CDR2 FYNNEI. The CDR3 has 13 residues. V gave up 10 bases and J gave up 3 bases; unmatched junction bases: 6. The CDR3 is CANKLAGVYEQYF. CDR3 nucleotide sequence: TGTGCCAACAAGCTAGCGGGAGTCTACGAGCAGTACTTC.

The chain couples TRBV19 to TRBJ1-4; D possibly corresponds to TRBD1 (5 bases). In germline, CDR1 is LNHDA, CDR2 SQIVND (reference sequence). CDR3 length: 15 residues. Trimming took 5 bases from V and 10 from J, leaving 20 bases between them. CDR3 nucleotide sequence: TGTGCCAGTAGTGTCTCCCCCCAGGCTGGGGCAAAACTGTTTTTT. It encodes CASSVSPQAGAKLFF.

This clonotype was seen a few times. V and J are TRBV29-1 and TRBJ1-1; 7 positions agree with TRBD1. Germline values: CDR1 SQVTM, CDR2 ANQGSEA. With V trimmed by 7 bases and J by 7 bases, 12 bases remained unmatched. The CDR3 consists of 13 residues. The CDR3 DNA sequence: TGCAGCGGGGGGGCAGGGGGTACTAGTGAAGCTTTCTTT. Encoded protein: CSGGAGGTSEAFF.

The chain combines TRBV7-9 with TRBJ2-7, with TRBD2 identical over 9 bases. There are 14 residues in the CDR3. CDR1 and CDR2 from the germline V gene are SEHNR and FQNEAQ (reference sequence). The V segment lost 7 bases and the J segment 3 bases; nucleotides outside the gene matches: 7. DNA of the CDR3: TGTGCCAGCACGGCCCTAGCGGGAAGCTACGAGCAGTACTTC. Translating it yields CASTALAGSYEQYF.

Many counts were recorded for this clonotype. The gene calls are TRBV7-3 and TRBJ2-5; D is uncertain. Trimming took 1 base from V and 2 from J, leaving 11 bases between them. Germline V CDR1 and CDR2: SGHTA, FQGTGA. The CDR3 sequence is 15 residues long. CDR3 sequence: CASSLNGRLQETQYF. CDR3 sequence (DNA): TGTGCCAGCAGCTTAAATGGCAGGTTACAAGAGACCCAGTACTTC.

Turning to this clonotype: The junction shows a germline mismatch at one end, possibly a read error. V gene TRBV4-2 combines with J gene TRBJ1-1; D call uncertain. Germline CDR1 LGHNA, CDR2 YNFKEQ. The CDR3 length is 11 residues. CDR3 in DNA: TGTGCCAGCAGCCACTACGCTGAGGCTTTCTTT. Translating gives CASSHYAEAFF.

The chain combines TRBV7-9 with TRBJ1-5, with D perhaps matching TRBD1 (5 bases). The CDR3 spans 15 residues. The V end was cut by 5 bases, the J end by 1 base, with 12 bases between. The V gene's germline CDR1 is SEHNR and CDR2 FQNEAQ (reference sequence). Here the CDR3 DNA reads TGTGCCAGCAGCGCTCAGGGATCCAGCAATCAGCCCCAGCATTTT. Translated, it gives CASSAQGSSNQPQHF.

This chain connects TRBV6-2 or TRBV6-3 to TRBJ1-5; TRBD1 might be the D (5 bases). CDR1 is MNHEY, CDR2 SVGEGT, per germline. Trimming shortened V by 0 bases and J by 6 bases, and 9 bases separated the two germline ends. The CDR3 length is 14 residues. The CDR3: CASSYSSGTQPQHF. In DNA form, the CDR3 reads TGTGCCAGCAGTTACTCATCTGGGACTCAGCCCCAGCATTTT.